This T cell receptor (beta chain) emerged from a study of Ad26.COV2.S vaccination and SARS-CoV-2 variants. Details on this clone: The antigen remains unidentified.

V shed 1 base and J shed 0 bases, with 17 bases lying between them. CDR1 is SGDLS and CDR2 is YYNGEE in the germline V gene. The CDR3 sequence is 18 residues long. Study-level findings and limits: Researchers cautioned that TCR breadth and depth analyses may have underestimated total T cell responses.

Clones were read by immunoSEQ multiplex PCR, and TCRdb kept only the in-frame ones, dropping some. The sample holds 180,000 or so clones, around 85% seen once. V is TRBV9 and J is TRBJ2-1, with D perhaps TRBD1 (6 bases). This receptor was identified in a human donor who had recovered from COVID-19. The sequencing used peripheral blood, collected after recovery from COVID-19. The CDR3 region has the DNA TGTGCCAGCAGCGTAACGTTAAGGACAGCACGCTCCTACAATGAGCAGTTCTTC. It is translated as CASSVTLRTARSYNEQFF.